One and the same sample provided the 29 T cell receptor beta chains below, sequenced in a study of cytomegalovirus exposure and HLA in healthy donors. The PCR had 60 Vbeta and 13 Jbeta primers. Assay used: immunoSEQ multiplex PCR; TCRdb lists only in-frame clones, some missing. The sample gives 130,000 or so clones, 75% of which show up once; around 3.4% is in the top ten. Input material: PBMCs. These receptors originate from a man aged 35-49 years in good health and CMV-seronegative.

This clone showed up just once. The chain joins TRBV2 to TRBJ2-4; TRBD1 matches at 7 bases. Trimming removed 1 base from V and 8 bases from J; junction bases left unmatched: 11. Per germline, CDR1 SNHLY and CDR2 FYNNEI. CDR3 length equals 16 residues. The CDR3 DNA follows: TGTGCCAGCAGTGAAGACGGGTCAGGGGGTGTGCACATTCAGTACTTC. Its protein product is CASSEDGSGGVHIQYF. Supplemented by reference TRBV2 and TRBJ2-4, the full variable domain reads EPEVTQTPSHQVTQMGQEVILRCVPISNHLYFYWYRQILGQKVEFLVSFYNNEISEKSEIFDDQFSVERPDGSNFTLKIRSTKLEDSAMYFCASSEDGSGGVHIQYFGAGTRLSVL.

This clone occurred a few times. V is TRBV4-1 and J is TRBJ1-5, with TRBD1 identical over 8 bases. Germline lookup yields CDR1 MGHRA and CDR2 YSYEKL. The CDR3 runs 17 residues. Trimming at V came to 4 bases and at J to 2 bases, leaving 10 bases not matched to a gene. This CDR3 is CASSLGGQGFGNQPQHF. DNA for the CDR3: TGCGCCAGCAGCCTCGGCGGACAGGGCTTTGGCAATCAGCCCCAGCATTTT.

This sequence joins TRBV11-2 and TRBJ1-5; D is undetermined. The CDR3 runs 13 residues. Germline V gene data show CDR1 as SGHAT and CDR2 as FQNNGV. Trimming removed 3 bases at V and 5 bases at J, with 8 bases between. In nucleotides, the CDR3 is TGTGCCAGCAGCTTCTCAGGCGATCAGCCCCAGCATTTT. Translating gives CASSFSGDQPQHF.

CDR3 residues: CASREDRGFLDTQYF. CDR3 nucleotide sequence: TGTGCCAGCAGAGAGGACAGGGGGTTCTTAGATACGCAGTATTTT. This chain connects TRBV6-1 to TRBJ2-3, with 10 positions matching TRBD1. CDR1 is MNHNS and CDR2 is SASEGT in the germline V gene. Unmatched junction bases numbered 8, after V lost 6 bases and J lost 5 bases. The CDR3 is made up of 15 amino acids.

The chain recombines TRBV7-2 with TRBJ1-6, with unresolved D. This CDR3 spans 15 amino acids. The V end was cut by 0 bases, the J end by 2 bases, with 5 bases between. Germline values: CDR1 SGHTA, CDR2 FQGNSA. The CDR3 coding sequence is TGTGCCAGCAGCTTAGCGCGCCCCTATAATTCACCCCTCCACTTT. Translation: CASSLARPYNSPLHF.

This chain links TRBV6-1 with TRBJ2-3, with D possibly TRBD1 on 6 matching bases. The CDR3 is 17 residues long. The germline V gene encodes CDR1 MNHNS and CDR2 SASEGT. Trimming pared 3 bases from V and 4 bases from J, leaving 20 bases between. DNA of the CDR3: TGTGCCAGCAGTGACGGCAGGGGTATCCTCGTAGCAGATACGCAGTATTTT. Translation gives CASSDGRGILVADTQYF.

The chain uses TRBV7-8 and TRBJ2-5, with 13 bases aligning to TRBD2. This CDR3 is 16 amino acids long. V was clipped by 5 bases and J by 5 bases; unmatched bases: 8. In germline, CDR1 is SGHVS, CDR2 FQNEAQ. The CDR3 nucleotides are TGTGCCAGCAGCCTCCGGACTAGCGGGGGTGGGGAGACCCAGTACTTC. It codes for CASSLRTSGGGETQYF.

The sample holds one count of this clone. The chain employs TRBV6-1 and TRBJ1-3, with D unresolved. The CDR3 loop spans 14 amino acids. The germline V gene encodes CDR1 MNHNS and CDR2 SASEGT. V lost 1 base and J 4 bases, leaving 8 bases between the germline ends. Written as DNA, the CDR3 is TGTGCCAGCAGTGAAGGCGGAATGGGAAACACCATATATTTT. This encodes CASSEGGMGNTIYF.

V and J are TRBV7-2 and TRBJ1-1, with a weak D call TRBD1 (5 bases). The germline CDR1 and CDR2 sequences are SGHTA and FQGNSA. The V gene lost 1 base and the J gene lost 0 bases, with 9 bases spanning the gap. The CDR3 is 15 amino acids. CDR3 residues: CASSLGSGMNTEAFF. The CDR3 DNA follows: TGTGCCAGCAGCTTAGGATCAGGGATGAACACTGAAGCTTTCTTT.

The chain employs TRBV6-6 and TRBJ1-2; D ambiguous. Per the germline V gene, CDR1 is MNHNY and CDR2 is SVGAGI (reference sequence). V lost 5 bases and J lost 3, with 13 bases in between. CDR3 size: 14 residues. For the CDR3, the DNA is TGTGCCAGCAGTCCGAGAGGCCGGGACTATGGCTACACCTTC. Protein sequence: CASSPRGRDYGYTF.

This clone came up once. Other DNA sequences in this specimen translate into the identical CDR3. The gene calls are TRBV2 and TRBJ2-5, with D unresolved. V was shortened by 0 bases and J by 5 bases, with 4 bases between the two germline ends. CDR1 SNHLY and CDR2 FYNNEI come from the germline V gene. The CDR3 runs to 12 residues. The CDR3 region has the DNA TGTGCCAGCAGTGAAGCGCGGGAGACCCAGTACTTC. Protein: CASSEARETQYF.

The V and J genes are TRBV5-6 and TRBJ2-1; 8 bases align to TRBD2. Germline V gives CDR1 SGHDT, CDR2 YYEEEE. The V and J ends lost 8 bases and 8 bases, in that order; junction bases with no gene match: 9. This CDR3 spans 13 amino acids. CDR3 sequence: CASGLALFDEQFF. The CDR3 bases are TGTGCCAGTGGACTAGCACTGTTCGATGAGCAGTTCTTC.

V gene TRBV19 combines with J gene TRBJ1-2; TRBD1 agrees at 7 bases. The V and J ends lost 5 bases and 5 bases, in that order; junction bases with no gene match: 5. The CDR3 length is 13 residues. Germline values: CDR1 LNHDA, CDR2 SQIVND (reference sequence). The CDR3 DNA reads TGTGCCAGTAGTCGGGGACAGCAGTATGGCTACACCTTC. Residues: CASSRGQQYGYTF.

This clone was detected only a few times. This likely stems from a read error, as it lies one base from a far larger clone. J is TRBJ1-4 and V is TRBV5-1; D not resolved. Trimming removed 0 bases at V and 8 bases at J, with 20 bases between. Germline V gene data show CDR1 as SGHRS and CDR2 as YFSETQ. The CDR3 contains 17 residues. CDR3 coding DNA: TGCGCCAGCAGCTTGGCCAATCGGGTCCCGGAGCAGGAAAAACTGTTTTTT. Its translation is CASSLANRVPEQEKLFF.

CDR3 in DNA: TGTGCCAGCAGCTCACTAGCGGGGGGGCCGGAGACCCAGTACTTC. This translates into CASSSLAGGPETQYF. The chain couples TRBV13 to TRBJ2-5; 13 bases line up with TRBD2. V lost 4 bases to trimming and J lost 5 bases; unmatched junction nucleotides: 4. The germline CDR1 and CDR2 sequences are PRHDT and FYEKMQ (reference sequence). This CDR3 is 15 amino acids long.

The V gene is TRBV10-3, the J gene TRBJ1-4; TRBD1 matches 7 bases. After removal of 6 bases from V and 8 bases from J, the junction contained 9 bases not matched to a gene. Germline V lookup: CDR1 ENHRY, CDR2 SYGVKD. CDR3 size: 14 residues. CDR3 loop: CAIRNTGVGEKLFF. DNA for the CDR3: TGTGCCATCAGAAATACAGGGGTCGGAGAAAAACTGTTTTTT.

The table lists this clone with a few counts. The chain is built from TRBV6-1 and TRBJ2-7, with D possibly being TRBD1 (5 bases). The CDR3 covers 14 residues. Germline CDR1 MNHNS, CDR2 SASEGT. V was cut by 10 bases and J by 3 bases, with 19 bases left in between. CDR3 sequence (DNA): TGTGCCACCCAAAGGGGCAGAACGATCTACGAGCAGTACTTC. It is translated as CATQRGRTIYEQYF.

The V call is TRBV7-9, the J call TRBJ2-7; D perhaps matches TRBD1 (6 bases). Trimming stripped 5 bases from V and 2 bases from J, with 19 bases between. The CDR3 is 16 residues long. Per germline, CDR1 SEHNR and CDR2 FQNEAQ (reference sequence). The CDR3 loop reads CASSAGQYPKTYEQYF. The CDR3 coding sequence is TGTGCCAGCAGCGCCGGACAGTACCCTAAAACCTACGAGCAGTACTTC.

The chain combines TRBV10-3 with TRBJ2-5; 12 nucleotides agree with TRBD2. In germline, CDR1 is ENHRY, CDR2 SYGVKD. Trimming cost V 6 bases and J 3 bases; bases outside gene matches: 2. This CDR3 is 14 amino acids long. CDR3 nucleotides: TGTGCCATCAGCGGACTAGCGGGGAAAGAGACCCAGTACTTC. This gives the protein CAISGLAGKETQYF.

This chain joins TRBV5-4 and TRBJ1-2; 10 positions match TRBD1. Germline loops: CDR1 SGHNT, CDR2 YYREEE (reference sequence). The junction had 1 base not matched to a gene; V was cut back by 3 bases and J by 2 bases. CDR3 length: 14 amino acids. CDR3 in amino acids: CASSSDRGNYGYTF. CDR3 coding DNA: TGTGCCAGCAGCTCGGACAGGGGGAACTATGGCTACACCTTC.

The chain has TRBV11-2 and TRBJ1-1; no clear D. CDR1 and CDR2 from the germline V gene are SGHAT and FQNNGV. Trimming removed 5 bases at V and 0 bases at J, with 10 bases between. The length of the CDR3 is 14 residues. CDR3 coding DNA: TGTGCCAGCAGCCCCTGGGAGATGAACACTGAAGCTTTCTTT. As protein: CASSPWEMNTEAFF.

This chain's CDR3 is CASSLPLPQGNTEAFF. The CDR3 region has the DNA TGTGCCAGCAGTTTACCCCTTCCGCAGGGGAACACTGAAGCTTTCTTT. V and J are TRBV28 and TRBJ1-1; TRBD1 is a possible D gene (5 bases). The CDR3 sequence is 16 residues long. Trimming took 2 bases from V and 1 from J, leaving 14 bases between them. Germline assignment: CDR1 MDHEN and CDR2 SYDVKM.

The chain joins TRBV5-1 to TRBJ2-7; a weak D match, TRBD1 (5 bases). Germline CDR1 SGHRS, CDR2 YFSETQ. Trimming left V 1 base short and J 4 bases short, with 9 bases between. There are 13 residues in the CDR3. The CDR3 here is CASSLQGLYEQYF. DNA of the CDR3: TGCGCCAGCAGCTTGCAGGGATTGTACGAGCAGTACTTC.

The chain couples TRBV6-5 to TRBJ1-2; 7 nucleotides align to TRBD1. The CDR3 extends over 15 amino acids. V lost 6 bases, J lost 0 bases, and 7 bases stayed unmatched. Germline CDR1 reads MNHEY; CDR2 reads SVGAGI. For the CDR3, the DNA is TGTGCCAGCAGCTCGCCGGGACAGCCTAACTATGGCTACACCTTC. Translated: CASSSPGQPNYGYTF.

For the CDR3, the DNA is TGTGCCTGGAGCCTGAGGGGGGGAGCTGGAAACACCATATATTTT. Translating gives CAWSLRGGAGNTIYF. The rearrangement joins TRBV30 to TRBJ1-3; maybe TRBD1 (6 bases). CDR1 GTSNPN and CDR2 SVGIG come from the germline V gene (reference sequence). V dropped 3 bases and J dropped 2 bases, with 14 bases sitting between them. The CDR3 consists of 15 residues.

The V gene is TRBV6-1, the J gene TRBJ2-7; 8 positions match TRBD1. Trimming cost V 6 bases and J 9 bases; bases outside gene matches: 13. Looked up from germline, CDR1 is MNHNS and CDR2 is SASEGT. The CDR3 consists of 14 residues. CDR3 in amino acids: CASSPGQGLHAQYF. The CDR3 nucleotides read TGTGCCAGCAGCCCCGGACAGGGTCTCCACGCGCAGTACTTC.

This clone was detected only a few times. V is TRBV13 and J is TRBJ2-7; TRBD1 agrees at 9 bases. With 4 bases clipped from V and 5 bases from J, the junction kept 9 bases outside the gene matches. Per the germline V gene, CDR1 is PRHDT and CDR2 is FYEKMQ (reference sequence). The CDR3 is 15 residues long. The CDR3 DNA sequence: TGTGCCAGCAGCTCCCGTGGGGACAGGGTACACGAGCAGTACTTC. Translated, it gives CASSSRGDRVHEQYF.

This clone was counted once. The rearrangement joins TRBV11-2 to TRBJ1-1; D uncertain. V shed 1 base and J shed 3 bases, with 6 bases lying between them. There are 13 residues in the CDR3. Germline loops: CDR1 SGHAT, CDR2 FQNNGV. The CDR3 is CASSLVADTEAFF. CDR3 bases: TGTGCCAGCAGCTTAGTGGCAGACACTGAAGCTTTCTTT. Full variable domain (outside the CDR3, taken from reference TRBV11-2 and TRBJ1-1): EAGVAQSPRYKIIEKRQSVAFWCNPISGHATLYWYQQILGQGPKLLIQFQNNGVVDDSQLPKDRFSAERLKGVDSTLKIQPAKLEDSAVYLCASSLVADTEAFFGQGTRLTVV.

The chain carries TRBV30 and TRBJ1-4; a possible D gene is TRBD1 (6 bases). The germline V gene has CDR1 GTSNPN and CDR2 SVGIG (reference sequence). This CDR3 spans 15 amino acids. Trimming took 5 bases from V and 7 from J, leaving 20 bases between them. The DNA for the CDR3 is TGTGCCTGGGGGAGGGGGACCTCATTGTCTGAAAAACTGTTTTTT. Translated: CAWGRGTSLSEKLFF.